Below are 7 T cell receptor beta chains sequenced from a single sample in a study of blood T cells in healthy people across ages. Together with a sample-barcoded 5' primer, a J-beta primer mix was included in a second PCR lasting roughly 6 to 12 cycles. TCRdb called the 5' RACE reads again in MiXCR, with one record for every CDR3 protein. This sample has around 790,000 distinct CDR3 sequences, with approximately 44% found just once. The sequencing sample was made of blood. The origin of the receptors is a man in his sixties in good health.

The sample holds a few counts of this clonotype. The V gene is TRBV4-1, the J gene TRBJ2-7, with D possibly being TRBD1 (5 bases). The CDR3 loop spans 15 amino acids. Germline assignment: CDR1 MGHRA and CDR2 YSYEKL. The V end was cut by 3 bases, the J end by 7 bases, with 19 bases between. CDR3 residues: CASSHAAGPHNEQYF. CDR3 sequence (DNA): TGCGCCAGCAGCCATGCGGCAGGGCCCCACAATGAGCAGTACTTC.

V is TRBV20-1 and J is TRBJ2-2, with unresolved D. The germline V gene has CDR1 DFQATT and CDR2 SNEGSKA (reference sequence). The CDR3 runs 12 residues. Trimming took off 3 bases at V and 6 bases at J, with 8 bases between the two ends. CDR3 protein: CSASAGPGELFF. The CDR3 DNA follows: TGCAGTGCTAGTGCTGGCCCCGGGGAGCTGTTTTTT.

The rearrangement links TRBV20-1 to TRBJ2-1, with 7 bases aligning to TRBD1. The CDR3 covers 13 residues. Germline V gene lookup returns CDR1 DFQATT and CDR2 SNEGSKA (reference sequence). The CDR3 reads CRGDRSSYNEQFF. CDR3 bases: TGCAGGGGGGACAGAAGCTCCTACAATGAGCAGTTCTTC.

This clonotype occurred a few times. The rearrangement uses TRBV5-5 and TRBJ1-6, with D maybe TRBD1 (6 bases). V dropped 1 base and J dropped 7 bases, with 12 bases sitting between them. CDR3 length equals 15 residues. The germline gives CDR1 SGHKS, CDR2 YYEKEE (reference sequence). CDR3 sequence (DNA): TGTGCCAGCAGCTTGTTAACAGGGAGGAATTCACCCCTCCACTTT. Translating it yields CASSLLTGRNSPLHF.

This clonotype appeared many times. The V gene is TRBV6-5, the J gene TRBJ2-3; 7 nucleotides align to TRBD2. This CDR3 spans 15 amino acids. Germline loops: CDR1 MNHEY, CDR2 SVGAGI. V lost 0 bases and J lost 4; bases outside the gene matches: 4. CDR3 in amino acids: CASSYSRERADTQYF. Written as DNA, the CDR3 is TGTGCCAGCAGTTACTCGCGGGAGAGGGCAGATACGCAGTATTTT.

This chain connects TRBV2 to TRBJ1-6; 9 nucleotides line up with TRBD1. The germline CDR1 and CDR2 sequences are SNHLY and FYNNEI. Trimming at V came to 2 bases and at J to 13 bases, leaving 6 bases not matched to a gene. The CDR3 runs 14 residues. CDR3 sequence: CASSERRGQGPLHF. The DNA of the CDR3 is TGTGCCAGCAGTGAAAGGCGAGGACAGGGGCCCCTCCACTTT. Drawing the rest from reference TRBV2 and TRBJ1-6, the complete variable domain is EPEVTQTPSHQVTQMGQEVILRCVPISNHLYFYWYRQILGQKVEFLVSFYNNEISEKSEIFDDQFSVERPDGSNFTLKIRSTKLEDSAMYFCASSERRGQGPLHFGNGTRLTVT.

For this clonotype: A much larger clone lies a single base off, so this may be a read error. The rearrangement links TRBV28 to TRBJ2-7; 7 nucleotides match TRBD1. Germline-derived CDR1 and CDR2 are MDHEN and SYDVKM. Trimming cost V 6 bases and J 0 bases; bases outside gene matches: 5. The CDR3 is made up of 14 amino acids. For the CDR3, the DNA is TGTGCCAGCAGAGTGACAGGGAGCTCCTACGAGCAGTACTTC. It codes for CASRVTGSSYEQYF.